Shown below are 24 T cell receptor beta chains from a single sample sequenced in a study of shared clonotypes between healthy human individuals. Naive-designated CD8 cells lacked CD45RO, were positively enriched for CCR7, and omitted terminally differentiated effector memory CD45RA+ cells. Libraries were prepared by immunoSEQ multiplex PCR; TCRdb keeps only in-frame clonotypes and omits some of them. This sample has around 1.9 million clones; just under 95% occur once, and the top ten carry under 2%. The specimen was naive CD8+ T cells from PBMCs. Receptors were obtained from a man younger than 35 in good health. Some clones in this sample may be carry-over from other donors' samples.

The chain combines TRBV4-1 with TRBJ2-5, with TRBD2 matching 7 bases. V was clipped by 4 bases and J by 2 bases; unmatched bases: 10. Germline assignment: CDR1 MGHRA and CDR2 YSYEKL. The CDR3 has 16 amino acids. CDR3 sequence reads: CASSPRGREVQETQYF. In nucleotides, the CDR3 is TGCGCCAGCAGCCCTAGGGGCCGGGAGGTACAAGAGACCCAGTACTTC.

V and J are TRBV9 and TRBJ2-2; a possible D gene is TRBD2 (5 bases). Between the trimmed V and J ends, which lost 2 bases and 1 base, there was a span of 12 bases. This CDR3 has 16 residues. CDR1 and CDR2 (germline): SGDLS, YYNGEE. CDR3 nucleotides: TGTGCCAGCAGCGTCAAAGAGGGAGTGAACACCGGGGAGCTGTTTTTT. This encodes CASSVKEGVNTGELFF. Filled out from reference TRBV9 and TRBJ2-2, the complete variable domain reads DSGVTQTPKHLITATGQRVTLRCSPRSGDLSVYWYQQSLDQGLQFLIQYYNGEERAKGNILERFSAQQFPDLHSELNLSSLELGDSALYFCASSVKEGVNTGELFFGEGSRLTVL.

The rearrangement uses TRBV6-6 and TRBJ1-1; unclear D gene. V was clipped by 7 bases and J by 4 bases, with 16 bases between them. The CDR3 covers 14 residues. Germline CDR1 MNHNY, CDR2 SVGAGI (reference sequence). CDR3 bases: TGTGCCAGCACCTCCCCATCAGCGGGCACTGAAGCTTTCTTT. Encoded protein: CASTSPSAGTEAFF.

A note on this clone: No DNA is shown, since the ends of the CDR3 on it are uncertain; the CDR3 is the one TCRdb lists. The chain links TRBV12-1 to TRBJ2-1; no DNA check was done on the table's D call, TRBD2. TRBV12-1 is classified as a pseudogene. Inclusive of both ends, the CDR3 amounts to 15 amino acids. The CDR3 protein is CASSFAGGSYNEQFF.

The chain recombines TRBV10-3 with TRBJ2-5; 12 positions match TRBD2. This CDR3 is 18 amino acids long. Looked up from germline, CDR1 is ENHRY and CDR2 is SYGVKD. V was clipped by 0 bases and J by 2 bases; unmatched bases: 7. The CDR3 here is CAISESRLAGGAQETQYF. CDR3 nucleotides: TGTGCCATCAGTGAGTCGCGGCTAGCGGGAGGGGCTCAAGAGACCCAGTACTTC.

The chain uses TRBV2 and TRBJ2-1; D ambiguous. This CDR3 spans 13 amino acids. Germline values: CDR1 SNHLY, CDR2 FYNNEI. Trimming stripped 6 bases from V and 5 bases from J, with 11 bases between. The CDR3 region has the DNA TGTGCCAGCAGGGCCCGATCCCACAATGAGCAGTTCTTC. The encoded protein is CASRARSHNEQFF.

V gene TRBV6-6 combines with J gene TRBJ1-2, with D possibly TRBD1 on 5 matching bases. Germline assignment: CDR1 MNHNY and CDR2 SVGAGI (reference sequence). This CDR3 is built from 14 residues. Trimming took 4 bases from V and 4 from J, leaving 13 bases between them. CDR3 sequence reads: CASSSRDWVYGYTF. In nucleotides, the CDR3 is TGTGCCAGCAGTTCCCGGGACTGGGTCTATGGCTACACCTTC.

About this clone: Other DNA variants within this sample encode the same CDR3. This chain uses TRBV28 with TRBJ2-1; tentative D call: TRBD1 (5 bases). The CDR3 covers 12 residues. The germline V gene has CDR1 MDHEN and CDR2 SYDVKM. V lost 3 bases and J lost 7, with 7 bases in between. As DNA, the CDR3 is TGTGCCAGCAGTTTTAGGGGAAATGAGCAGTTCTTC. This codes for CASSFRGNEQFF.

The chain couples TRBV18 to TRBJ2-7; D is uncertain. Between the trimmed V and J ends, which lost 2 bases and 1 base, there was a span of 6 bases. Germline V gene data show CDR1 as KGHSH and CDR2 as LQKENI. The CDR3 runs 13 residues. The DNA of the CDR3 is TGTGCCAGCTCACCATTGGGGTCCTACGAGCAGTACTTC. This gives the protein CASSPLGSYEQYF.

The chain recombines TRBV9 with TRBJ2-1; 10 bases map to TRBD2. There are 16 residues in the CDR3. CDR1 is SGDLS, CDR2 YYNGEE, per germline. V lost 3 bases, J lost 4 bases, and 7 bases stayed unmatched. This CDR3 reads CASSDHSGRRYNEQFF. Here the CDR3 DNA reads TGTGCCAGCAGCGACCATAGCGGGAGGCGATACAATGAGCAGTTCTTC.

The CDR3: CASSLSRGLNTDTQYF. The CDR3 nucleotides read TGTGCCAGCAGCTTATCTCGAGGGCTCAACACAGATACGCAGTATTTT. This chain uses TRBV7-6 with TRBJ2-3, with D possibly being TRBD2 (5 bases). Germline assignment: CDR1 SGHVS and CDR2 FNYEAQ. The CDR3 is 16 amino acids. Trimming removed 2 bases from V and 2 bases from J, with 14 bases in between.

The J gene is TRBJ2-5, the V gene TRBV6-1; a weak D match, TRBD1 (5 bases). Trimming shortened V by 1 base and J by 5 bases, and 14 bases separated the two germline ends. Germline V lookup: CDR1 MNHNS, CDR2 SASEGT. The CDR3 has 15 amino acids. This CDR3 reads CASSEGPGHGETQYF. DNA for the CDR3: TGTGCCAGCAGTGAAGGGCCAGGGCACGGGGAGACCCAGTACTTC.

This chain joins TRBV10-1 and TRBJ2-1; D tentatively fits TRBD1 or TRBD2 (5 bases each). CDR3 length equals 14 residues. Germline V CDR1 and CDR2: WNHNN, SYGVQD (reference sequence). V lost 9 bases, J lost 0 bases, and 12 bases lay in between. The CDR3 loop reads CASSGTSSYNEQFF. For the CDR3, the DNA is TGCGCCAGTTCAGGGACGAGCTCCTACAATGAGCAGTTCTTC.

This CDR3 is CASSQNGGNTIYF. DNA for the CDR3: TGCGCCAGCAGCCAGAACGGTGGAAACACCATATATTTT. The gene calls are TRBV4-1 and TRBJ1-3; D ambiguous. The CDR3 extends over 13 amino acids. V shed 3 bases and J shed 3 bases, with 6 bases lying between them. The germline V gene has CDR1 MGHRA and CDR2 YSYEKL.

This chain connects TRBV5-1 to TRBJ2-3, with D unresolved. Germline CDR1 reads SGHRS; CDR2 reads YFSETQ. The CDR3 runs 13 residues. V lost 0 bases and J 0 bases, leaving 2 bases between the germline ends. CDR3: CASSLVSTDTQYF. The CDR3 bases are TGCGCCAGCAGCTTGGTTAGCACAGATACGCAGTATTTT. The full variable domain, rest sourced from reference TRBV5-1 and TRBJ2-3, is KAGVTQTPRYLIKTRGQQVTLSCSPISGHRSVSWYQQTPGQGLQFLFEYFSETQRNKGNFPGRFSGRQFSNSRSEMNVSTLELGDSALYLCASSLVSTDTQYFGPGTRLTVL.

The CDR3 spells CAISGAGEKGYEQYF. The DNA for the CDR3 is TGTGCCATCAGTGGGGCGGGCGAAAAAGGCTACGAGCAGTACTTC. The gene calls are TRBV10-3 and TRBJ2-7; D perhaps matches TRBD2 (5 bases). This CDR3 is built from 15 residues. CDR1 is ENHRY and CDR2 is SYGVKD in the germline V gene. The germline V and J ends were trimmed by 4 bases and 3 bases, with 16 bases remaining between them.

The chain carries TRBV27 and TRBJ2-2, with D possibly being TRBD2 (5 bases). This CDR3 contains 14 residues. In germline, CDR1 is MNHEY, CDR2 SMNVEV (reference sequence). Trimming cost V 5 bases and J 4 bases, with 11 bases left between them. Written as DNA, the CDR3 is TGTGCCAGCAGTCCGGGGATGGGCACCGGGGAGCTGTTTTTT. Protein product: CASSPGMGTGELFF.

The chain has TRBV29-1 and TRBJ2-1, with a tentative D call TRBD2 (5 bases). The CDR3 consists of 14 residues. Germline V gene sequence: CDR1 SQVTM, CDR2 ANQGSEA. Trimming took off 3 bases at V and 1 base at J, with 10 bases between the two ends. CDR3 in amino acids: CSVDREGSYNEQFF. CDR3 nucleotide sequence: TGCAGCGTTGATCGGGAAGGTTCCTACAATGAGCAGTTCTTC.

This chain uses TRBV10-3 with TRBJ1-5; 8 positions agree with TRBD1. Germline lookup yields CDR1 ENHRY and CDR2 SYGVKD. V shed 11 bases and J 2 bases; nucleotides not matched to a gene: 5. This CDR3 has 13 residues. The CDR3 DNA is TGTGCCGCCAGGGGGCAGGGCAATCAGCCCCAGCATTTT. The encoded protein is CAARGQGNQPQHF.

The chain employs TRBV28 and TRBJ1-5; D remains ambiguous. Between the trimmed V and J ends, which lost 3 bases and 2 bases, there was a span of 20 bases. There are 18 residues in the CDR3. CDR1 MDHEN and CDR2 SYDVKM come from the germline V gene. The CDR3 here is CASSFLISRPSGNQPQHF. Written as DNA, the CDR3 is TGTGCCAGCAGTTTCCTAATCTCCAGGCCAAGTGGCAATCAGCCCCAGCATTTT.

This chain links TRBV28 with TRBJ1-4; 7 bases line up with TRBD1. Trimming cost V 3 bases and J 4 bases; bases outside gene matches: 8. Germline V gene data show CDR1 as MDHEN and CDR2 as SYDVKM. The CDR3 has 16 residues. For the CDR3, the DNA is TGTGCCAGCAGTTTGAGGGGGCGCTTGGGTAATGAAAAACTGTTTTTT. Protein sequence: CASSLRGRLGNEKLFF.

The chain couples TRBV5-1 to TRBJ1-1; no clear D. Germline assignment: CDR1 SGHRS and CDR2 YFSETQ. V lost 2 bases, J lost 2 bases, and 13 bases lay in between. This CDR3 is built from 15 residues. CDR3 sequence (DNA): TGCGCCAGCAGCTTCAGAAATGCAGCTAACACTGAAGCTTTCTTT. It encodes CASSFRNAANTEAFF.

Concerning this clone itself: Mismatch with germline at one junction end may stem from a read error. This sequence joins TRBV28 and TRBJ2-7; TRBD2 agrees at 11 bases. The CDR3 has 15 amino acids. Germline CDR1 MDHEN, CDR2 SYDVKM. This CDR3 reads CASRGSGRASDEQYF. For the CDR3, the DNA is TGTGCCAGCAGGGGTAGCGGGAGGGCCTCCGACGAGCAGTACTTC.

The chain uses TRBV7-9 and TRBJ1-6; no firm D call. Germline V lookup: CDR1 SEHNR, CDR2 FQNEAQ (reference sequence). V was clipped by 5 bases and J by 5 bases, with 13 bases between them. The CDR3 loop spans 15 amino acids. The CDR3 coding sequence is TGTGCCAGCAGCGCTCCAACACCGAATAATTCACCCCTCCACTTT. This sequence encodes CASSAPTPNNSPLHF.